Listed below are T cell receptor beta chains from one sample, sequenced in a study of T cells in Graves' hyperthyroidism and ophthalmopathy. MiXCR, applied by TCRdb to the multiplex PCR reads, yields one record per CDR3 protein. The sample lists some 350,000 distinct CDR3 sequences, about 16% occurring once. The sequenced material came from blood. Receptor source: a woman aged 55-70 years with Graves' ophthalmopathy. CDR3s leave out the opening cysteine and the closing phenylalanine or tryptophan. Size is stated for part of the rows, as once, few or many counts, or as a class when the clone is expanded.

TRBV28 many ASSLTRPSEAF
TRBV29-1 many SVEGRGYNEQF
TRBV2 many ASTSFTSNTGELF
TRBV24-1 many ATSTSGSPDTQY
TRBV5-1 few ASSYGPNPYNEQF
TRBV19 . ASSTGSGYT
TRBV5-1 many ASSLEQTTDTQY
TRBV7-3 . ASSPLGTSGYNEQF
TRBV28 many ASSLGQGGEQY
TRBV5-1 many ASSLVEAGVTEAF
TRBV12-3/TRBV12-4 few ASSPSGLAGNEQF
TRBV29-1 . SVDTDRGHEQY
TRBV24-1 few ATTVRQLFYEQY
TRBV24-1 many ATSDRRGPYGYT
TRBV6-5 . ASSSPRTRDEQY
TRBV20-1 many SARTSASYEQY
TRBV5-6 many ASSLMTVSTDTQY
TRBV30 many AWSEQRTDTQY
TRBV6-1 . ASIPSGGTYGYT
TRBV29-1 . SVEDVGSEAF
TRBV15 . ATSSSVGELF
TRBV3-1 many ASSRAGTGINEQF
TRBV11-2 . ASSLELSGYT
TRBV27 many ASSPGTSGNNEQF
TRBV19 once ASSPDRGRLGEQY
TRBV6-1 many ASRGEMNTEAF
TRBV5-1 many ASSPMGTEAF
TRBV20-1 . SARVAGGTSGYEQF
TRBV7-2 many ASSLERTRGETQY
TRBV10-3 . AISESTLGGLSGANVLT
TRBV12-3/TRBV12-4 few ASRPGLAVFTGELF
TRBV13 . ATEAAGTPYNEQY
TRBV2 many ASSGDTAYEQY
TRBV5-1 many ASSLQGNGYT
TRBV6-1 . ASSRQGAFGYT
TRBV28 many ATLPNTGASNQPQH
TRBV6-5 . AGSYSSTDTQY
TRBV28 few ASGRVLIIGLAGGGEQF
TRBV20-1 . SEREGETQY